Listed here are 31 T cell receptor beta chains from one sample, sequenced in a study of blood T cell repertoires in COVID-19. Sequencing used immunoSEQ multiplex PCR; TCRdb keeps in-frame clones, though not all of them. The data show 70,000 or so clones, more than 70% seen once. The sample was peripheral blood. The receptor source for this set is a human donor in a cohort sampled during active COVID-19.

The chain couples TRBV28 to TRBJ2-1, with 10 bases identical to TRBD2. V lost 6 bases to trimming and J lost 6 bases; unmatched junction nucleotides: 11. Germline V CDR1 and CDR2: MDHEN, SYDVKM. This CDR3 region has 16 residues. In DNA, the CDR3 is TGTGCCAGCAGCCCTGGGACTAGCGCCGGTTTCAATGAGCAGTTCTTC. Encoded protein: CASSPGTSAGFNEQFF.

The chain is built from TRBV15 and TRBJ2-5, with TRBD2 identical over 7 bases. With V trimmed by 1 base and J by 4 bases, 0 bases remained unmatched. Germline-derived CDR1 and CDR2 are LNHNV and YYDKDF (reference sequence). This CDR3 comprises 13 residues. For the CDR3, the DNA is TGTGCCACCAGCAGAGGCGGGAGAGAGACCCAGTACTTC. Translation gives CATSRGGRETQYF. Full variable domain (rest looked up from reference TRBV15 and TRBJ2-5): DAMVIQNPRYQVTQFGKPVTLSCSQTLNHNVMYWYQQKSSQAPKLLFHYYDKDFNNEADTPDNFQSRRPNTSFCFLDIRSPGLGDTAMYLCATSRGGRETQYFGPGTRLLVL.

The rearrangement uses TRBV25-1 and TRBJ2-3; D ambiguous. Looked up from germline, CDR1 is MGHDK and CDR2 is SYGVNS. Trimming cost V 4 bases and J 0 bases, with 8 bases left between them. CDR3 size: 14 residues. The CDR3 reads CASSGRSSTDTQYF. CDR3 coding DNA: TGTGCCAGCAGTGGGCGGTCTAGCACAGATACGCAGTATTTT.

The chain carries TRBV27 and TRBJ2-7; 10 positions agree with TRBD2. Germline CDR1 is MNHEY and CDR2 is SMNVEV (reference sequence). This CDR3 contains 15 residues. V lost 5 bases and J lost 5; bases outside the gene matches: 9. The CDR3, as DNA: TGTGCCAGCAGTCTCTGGGCTAGCGGGAGTAACGAGCAGTACTTC. This sequence encodes CASSLWASGSNEQYF.

The chain uses TRBV3-1 (or the pseudogene TRBV3-2) and TRBJ2-1, with D uncertain. CDR3 length: 16 residues. Trimming cost V 1 base and J 0 bases, with 10 bases left between them. Germline V gene data show CDR1 as LGHDT and CDR2 as YNNKEL (reference sequence). The CDR3 nucleotides are TGTGCCAGCAGCCAAGCTGACACGAGCTCCTACAATGAGCAGTTCTTC. It encodes CASSQADTSSYNEQFF.

V gene TRBV5-1 combines with J gene TRBJ2-3; TRBD1 aligns across 9 bases. Trimming cost V 5 bases and J 2 bases; bases outside gene matches: 6. Germline-derived CDR1 and CDR2 are SGHRS and YFSETQ. The CDR3 is made up of 15 amino acids. Here the CDR3 reads CASRMGQGNTDTQYF. The CDR3 coding sequence is TGCGCCAGCAGAATGGGACAGGGTAACACAGATACGCAGTATTTT.

This clone was seen once. The rearrangement links TRBV29-1 to TRBJ1-2, with a tentative D call TRBD1 (6 bases). Trimming took off 7 bases at V and 8 bases at J, with 14 bases between the two ends. Germline CDR1 SQVTM, CDR2 ANQGSEA. The CDR3 is 11 amino acids. Written as DNA, the CDR3 is TGCAGCGACTACAGGGTTGGCGGCTACACCTTC. Its translation: CSDYRVGGYTF.

This rearrangement joins TRBV11-2 to TRBJ2-3; TRBD2 might be the D (5 bases). The germline CDR1 and CDR2 sequences are SGHAT and FQNNGV. V shed 2 bases and J shed 6 bases, with 12 bases lying between them. The CDR3 has 14 residues. Here the CDR3 DNA reads TGTGCCAGCAGCTTACAAGGGAGAATCGATACGCAGTATTTT. Translated, it gives CASSLQGRIDTQYF. The full variable domain, with the rest looked up from reference TRBV11-2 and TRBJ2-3, is EAGVAQSPRYKIIEKRQSVAFWCNPISGHATLYWYQQILGQGPKLLIQFQNNGVVDDSQLPKDRFSAERLKGVDSTLKIQPAKLEDSAVYLCASSLQGRIDTQYFGPGTRLTVL.

This chain links TRBV11-3 with TRBJ1-1; 8 positions match TRBD1. The CDR3 spans 15 residues. Germline V gene lookup returns CDR1 SGHNT and CDR2 YENEEA. J was trimmed by 6 bases and V by 3 bases; bases with no gene match: 9. In nucleotides, the CDR3 is TGTGCCAGCAGCTTGAAGGGGGACAGGCTGTCTGAAGCTTTCTTT. Its protein product is CASSLKGDRLSEAFF.

The V and J genes are TRBV7-9 and TRBJ2-4; no firm D call. V was pared by 3 bases and J by 3 bases, with 9 bases between. CDR3 length: 14 amino acids. CDR1 SEHNR and CDR2 FQNEAQ come from the germline V gene (reference sequence). The CDR3 nucleotides read TGTGCCAGCAGCTTTGGCGAGGTCAAAAACATTCAGTACTTC. Its translation: CASSFGEVKNIQYF.

The chain links TRBV18 to TRBJ1-1; possibly TRBD1 for D (6 bases). CDR1 is KGHSH, CDR2 LQKENI, per germline. The CDR3 loop spans 13 amino acids. The V end was cut by 9 bases, the J end by 5 bases, with 16 bases between. The CDR3 DNA is TGTGCCAGTAAGGGGGGGCGATCAACTGAAGCTTTCTTT. Its protein product is CASKGGRSTEAFF.

The chain uses TRBV28 and TRBJ2-5; D might be TRBD1 (6 bases). Germline V lookup: CDR1 MDHEN, CDR2 SYDVKM. The CDR3 is 16 amino acids. Trimming took off 6 bases at V and 1 base at J, with 18 bases between the two ends. The CDR3 protein is CASSLDRPSTQETQYF. CDR3 DNA sequence: TGTGCCAGCAGCTTAGACAGGCCGTCAACCCAAGAGACCCAGTACTTC.

The rearrangement uses TRBV15 and TRBJ2-3; TRBD2 is a possible D gene (5 bases). CDR1 and CDR2 (germline): LNHNV, YYDKDF (reference sequence). This CDR3 has 16 residues. V lost 1 base to trimming and J lost 4 bases, with 15 bases between them. CDR3 bases: TGTGCCACCAGCAGAGCCAGTATACTAGGCCCAGATACGCAGTATTTT. The encoded protein is CATSRASILGPDTQYF.

This chain joins TRBV18 and TRBJ2-6; TRBD1 is a possible D gene (5 bases). The V end lost 1 base, the J end lost 0 bases, and 7 bases lay between the germline ends. The CDR3 covers 16 residues. CDR1 and CDR2 (germline): KGHSH, LQKENI. This chain's CDR3 is CASSPQQVSGANVLTF. CDR3 in DNA: TGTGCCAGCTCACCACAACAGGTCTCTGGGGCCAACGTCCTGACTTTC.

The gene calls are TRBV4-1 and TRBJ2-3; 10 bases fit TRBD2. The trim removed 4 bases at V and 5 bases at J, leaving 6 bases unmatched. The CDR3 consists of 15 residues. The V gene's germline CDR1 is MGHRA and CDR2 YSYEKL. The chain's CDR3 is CASSLLAGAEDTQYF. The CDR3 coding sequence is TGCGCCAGCAGCCTTCTAGCGGGAGCCGAAGATACGCAGTATTTT.

This rearrangement joins TRBV24-1 to TRBJ2-3; D remains unclear. The germline V and J ends were trimmed by 7 bases and 5 bases, with 6 bases remaining between them. The V gene's germline CDR1 is KGHDR and CDR2 SFDVKD. There are 11 residues in the CDR3. This chain's CDR3 is CATSYGDTQYF. The CDR3 DNA reads TGTGCCACCAGCTACGGAGATACGCAGTATTTT.

The rearrangement links TRBV3-1 (or the pseudogene TRBV3-2) to TRBJ1-1; 8 bases are a match to TRBD1. V lost 1 base and J lost 5; bases outside the gene matches: 3. Germline assignment: CDR1 LGHDT and CDR2 YNNKEL (reference sequence). The CDR3 covers 14 residues. CDR3 region: CASSQVTGGTEAFF. The CDR3 DNA is TGTGCCAGCAGCCAAGTCACAGGGGGAACTGAAGCTTTCTTT.

The rearrangement uses TRBV9 and TRBJ2-2, with 8 bases fitting TRBD1. The ends lost 4 bases at V and 4 bases at J; junction bases unmatched: 9. The CDR3 sequence is 16 residues long. Germline V gene sequence: CDR1 SGDLS, CDR2 YYNGEE. CDR3: CASSLRDRQSTGELFF. CDR3 nucleotides: TGTGCCAGCAGCCTCCGGGACAGGCAATCCACCGGGGAGCTGTTTTTT.

This clone has a single count. J is TRBJ2-7 and V is TRBV6-5; D perhaps matches TRBD1 (5 bases). Deletions cut 2 bases from V and 5 bases from J, with 13 bases between. The CDR3 consists of 14 residues. Germline loops: CDR1 MNHEY, CDR2 SVGAGI. This CDR3 reads CASSYVSRADEQYF. Written as DNA, the CDR3 is TGTGCCAGCAGTTACGTATCCAGGGCGGACGAGCAGTACTTC.

The chain links TRBV15 to TRBJ2-2, with D perhaps TRBD1 (6 bases). Trimming shortened V by 0 bases and J by 4 bases, and 6 bases separated the two germline ends. The CDR3 is made up of 14 amino acids. CDR1 LNHNV and CDR2 YYDKDF come from the germline V gene (reference sequence). The CDR3 spells CATSRDRGTGELFF. CDR3 in DNA: TGTGCCACCAGCAGAGACAGGGGCACCGGGGAGCTGTTTTTT.

V gene TRBV2 combines with J gene TRBJ1-4; 8 bases line up with TRBD1. CDR1 SNHLY and CDR2 FYNNEI come from the germline V gene. With V trimmed by 7 bases and J by 7 bases, 11 bases remained unmatched. The CDR3 covers 15 residues. The CDR3 protein is CASTITRGHSEKLFF. The CDR3 DNA follows: TGTGCCAGCACCATCACCAGGGGGCATTCTGAAAAACTGTTTTTT.

This chain joins TRBV6-5 and TRBJ1-5; D is possibly TRBD1 (5 bases). V shed 5 bases and J shed 0 bases, with 8 bases lying between them. This CDR3 has 14 residues. In germline, CDR1 is MNHEY, CDR2 SVGAGI. CDR3 nucleotides: TGTGCCAGCAGTACACAGGATAGCAATCAGCCCCAGCATTTT. It yields the protein CASSTQDSNQPQHF.

The chain has TRBV28 and TRBJ1-1; D ambiguous. Germline values: CDR1 MDHEN, CDR2 SYDVKM. CDR3 size: 15 residues. Trimming removed 3 bases from V and 1 base from J, with 12 bases in between. CDR3 amino acids: CASSFMQVWNTEAFF. Here the CDR3 DNA reads TGTGCCAGCAGTTTCATGCAGGTATGGAACACTGAAGCTTTCTTT.

J is TRBJ1-6 and V is TRBV27; D is uncertain. Germline V gene sequence: CDR1 MNHEY, CDR2 SMNVEV (reference sequence). The CDR3 sequence is 13 residues long. V was pared by 7 bases and J by 7 bases, with 11 bases between. For the CDR3, the DNA is TGTGCCAGCACCTCTATCCTGAATTCACCCCTCCACTTT. It specifies CASTSILNSPLHF.

V gene TRBV7-9 combines with J gene TRBJ2-1, with D perhaps TRBD1 (5 bases). Germline V lookup: CDR1 SEHNR, CDR2 FQNEAQ (reference sequence). The V end was cut by 4 bases, the J end by 7 bases, with 8 bases between. This CDR3 has 12 amino acids. This CDR3 reads CASSSGLNEQFF. The CDR3 nucleotides read TGTGCCAGCAGCTCAGGGTTAAATGAGCAGTTCTTC.

The J gene is TRBJ1-2, the V gene TRBV14; maybe TRBD1 (6 bases). V shed 1 base and J shed 3 bases, with 9 bases lying between them. This CDR3 has 14 amino acids. Germline lookup yields CDR1 SGHDN and CDR2 FVKESK. The DNA of the CDR3 is TGTGCCAGCAGCCAAGGGAACAGGGACTATGGCTACACCTTC. Protein: CASSQGNRDYGYTF.

This clone was counted only a few times. This sequence joins TRBV28 and TRBJ2-5, with D perhaps TRBD1 (5 bases). The V gene's germline CDR1 is MDHEN and CDR2 SYDVKM. The V end lost 2 bases, the J end lost 6 bases, and 13 bases lay between the germline ends. The CDR3 covers 14 residues. In nucleotides, the CDR3 is TGTGCCAGCAGTTTACTAGGGGTTGGGAAGACCCAGTACTTC. This translates into CASSLLGVGKTQYF.

The chain combines TRBV19 with TRBJ2-7; 7 nucleotides agree with TRBD2. The germline CDR1 and CDR2 sequences are LNHDA and SQIVND (reference sequence). This CDR3 has 14 amino acids. With V trimmed by 5 bases and J by 5 bases, 9 bases remained unmatched. CDR3 nucleotide sequence: TGTGCCAGTAGTCGGGACGGGAGGAAGCACGAGCAGTACTTC. It yields the protein CASSRDGRKHEQYF.

CDR3 DNA: TGTGCCAGCAGTCAGGGGGACGGCACCGGGGAGCTGTTTTTT. Protein: CASSQGDGTGELFF. The genes are TRBV6-5 and TRBJ2-2; 7 bases are shared with TRBD1. This CDR3 is 14 amino acids long. V shed 5 bases, J shed 4 bases, and the junction held 4 bases outside the gene matches. Per germline, CDR1 MNHEY and CDR2 SVGAGI.

The gene calls are TRBV11-2 and TRBJ2-6; D is unclear. Germline-derived CDR1 and CDR2 are SGHAT and FQNNGV. The CDR3 has 15 residues. The germline V and J ends were trimmed by 5 bases and 0 bases, with 8 bases remaining between them. Here the CDR3 reads CASSPQNSGANVLTF. Here the CDR3 DNA reads TGTGCCAGCAGCCCACAAAACTCTGGGGCCAACGTCCTGACTTTC.

The gene calls are TRBV6-5 and TRBJ1-2, with TRBD1 matching over 7 bases. The V and J ends lost 6 bases and 6 bases, in that order; junction bases with no gene match: 7. The CDR3 loop spans 13 amino acids. Germline CDR1 is MNHEY and CDR2 is SVGAGI. The CDR3 nucleotides read TGTGCCAGCAGGCCCACAGGGGACCATGGCTACACCTTC. Encoded protein: CASRPTGDHGYTF.